A single sample is the source of the 32 T cell receptor beta chains below, sequenced in a study of T cell responses to AZD1222 COVID-19 vaccine. Profiled with immunoSEQ multiplex PCR; TCRdb holds only in-frame clones, not every one. The sample carries some 150,000 clones, approximately 91% recorded once. This specimen was peripheral blood, taken 28 days after the second AZD1222 dose. The source of these receptors is an adult who received the AZD1222 COVID-19 vaccine.

This clone has a handful of counts. CDR3 region: CASSQGLAGPSYEQYF. In nucleotides, the CDR3 is TGTGCCAGCAGCCAAGGACTAGCGGGTCCCTCCTACGAGCAGTACTTC. V and J are TRBV14 and TRBJ2-7; 10 nucleotides agree with TRBD2. Trimming removed 1 base from V and 0 bases from J; junction bases left unmatched: 3. This CDR3 has 16 residues. Germline loops: CDR1 SGHDN, CDR2 FVKESK. The full variable domain, completed using reference TRBV14 and TRBJ2-7, is EAGVTQFPSHSVIEKGQTVTLRCDPISGHDNLYWYRRVMGKEIKFLLHFVKESKQDESGMPNNRFLAERTGGTYSTLKVQPAELEDSGVYFCASSQGLAGPSYEQYFGPGTRLTVT.

CDR3 residues: CASSSSLQTHQPQHF. CDR3 sequence (DNA): TGTGCCAGCAGCTCCTCGCTCCAAACGCATCAGCCCCAGCATTTT. The V gene is TRBV7-9, the J gene TRBJ1-5; D is uncertain. The V end lost 4 bases, the J end lost 5 bases, and 15 bases lay between the germline ends. Per the germline V gene, CDR1 is SEHNR and CDR2 is FQNEAQ (reference sequence). The CDR3 has 15 amino acids.

This chain uses TRBV6-5 with TRBJ1-1, with a weak D call TRBD1 (5 bases). CDR3 length: 15 residues. V was trimmed by 5 bases and J by 0 bases, leaving 13 bases between them. Per germline, CDR1 MNHEY and CDR2 SVGAGI. CDR3 nucleotide sequence: TGTGCCAGCAGTCTCCTGAGACAGATGAACACTGAAGCTTTCTTT. Protein product: CASSLLRQMNTEAFF.

The chain is built from TRBV5-1 and TRBJ1-1; the D is unclear. V lost 7 bases and J 1 base, leaving 8 bases between the germline ends. The germline gives CDR1 SGHRS, CDR2 YFSETQ. CDR3 length: 12 residues. The CDR3 spells CASSQQNTEAFF. Written as DNA, the CDR3 is TGCGCCAGCTCTCAACAGAACACTGAAGCTTTCTTT.

This clone was seen once. V usage is TRBV5-4 and J usage is TRBJ2-7; 8 bases match TRBD2. The junction had 8 bases not matched to a gene; V was cut back by 2 bases and J by 1 base. CDR1 SGHNT and CDR2 YYREEE come from the germline V gene (reference sequence). The CDR3 spans 16 residues. In DNA form, the CDR3 reads TGTGCCAGCAGCTTTGGGCGGGGGGCTACTTCCTACGAGCAGTACTTC. Translated: CASSFGRGATSYEQYF.

CDR3: CASSQDRVAGNTIYF. The CDR3 bases are TGTGCCAGCAGTCAGGACAGGGTCGCTGGAAACACCATATATTTT. The rearrangement joins TRBV28 to TRBJ1-3; 8 bases line up with TRBD1. Germline lookup yields CDR1 MDHEN and CDR2 SYDVKM. The CDR3 sequence is 15 residues long. After removal of 5 bases from V and 2 bases from J, the junction contained 5 bases not matched to a gene.

The chain uses TRBV18 and TRBJ1-1, with a tentative D call TRBD1 (5 bases). The germline V and J ends were trimmed by 1 base and 0 bases, with 15 bases remaining between them. The CDR3 loop spans 17 amino acids. The germline gives CDR1 KGHSH, CDR2 LQKENI. DNA for the CDR3: TGTGCCAGCTCACCACTTATCTTAGACAGCATGAACACTGAAGCTTTCTTT. The encoded protein is CASSPLILDSMNTEAFF.

In regard to this clone: The junction departs from germline at one end; a sequencing error may be responsible. The rearrangement uses TRBV6-5 and TRBJ1-2, with D unclear. Germline lookup yields CDR1 MNHEY and CDR2 SVGAGI. CDR3 length equals 13 residues. CDR3 DNA: TGTGCCAGCAGTTCCCCGGATAACAATGGCTACACCTTC. Its translation is CASSSPDNNGYTF.

The chain joins TRBV27 to TRBJ2-7; 7 bases are a match to TRBD1. Germline V gene sequence: CDR1 MNHEY, CDR2 SMNVEV (reference sequence). V shed 4 bases and J 0 bases; nucleotides not matched to a gene: 3. The CDR3 consists of 14 residues. As DNA, the CDR3 is TGTGCCAGCAGTTCCAGGGGGAACTCCTACGAGCAGTACTTC. Amino acids: CASSSRGNSYEQYF.

J is TRBJ1-5 and V is TRBV6-1; 11 nucleotides agree with TRBD1. The germline V gene has CDR1 MNHNS and CDR2 SASEGT. J gave up 6 bases and V 2 bases, and 6 bases lay outside the gene matches. The CDR3 contains 16 residues. CDR3 amino acids: CASSERTGGAGQPQHF. The CDR3 DNA reads as TGTGCCAGCAGTGAACGGACAGGGGGCGCGGGTCAGCCCCAGCATTTT.

The chain carries TRBV27 and TRBJ1-1, with a possible D match to TRBD1 (5 bases). The CDR3 runs to 15 residues. Germline loops: CDR1 MNHEY, CDR2 SMNVEV (reference sequence). V was shortened by 3 bases and J by 7 bases, with 18 bases between the two germline ends. The CDR3 spells CASSLSPDSGREAFF. CDR3 in DNA: TGTGCCAGCAGTTTGTCCCCCGACAGTGGACGTGAAGCTTTCTTT.

The chain links TRBV5-8 to TRBJ1-4, with unresolved D. V lost 8 bases and J lost 2, with 13 bases in between. The germline gives CDR1 SGHTS, CDR2 YDEGEE. This CDR3 region has 14 residues. The CDR3 region is CASTRRFTNEKLFF. CDR3 nucleotide sequence: TGTGCCAGTACCCGGCGGTTTACTAATGAAAAACTGTTTTTT.

The V call is TRBV6-5, the J call TRBJ2-7; 8 bases agree with TRBD1. V was clipped by 6 bases and J by 3 bases; unmatched bases: 7. This CDR3 is 14 amino acids long. CDR1 and CDR2 from the germline V gene are MNHEY and SVGAGI. The CDR3 coding sequence is TGTGCCAGCAGGCCCGGGACAGGTGTCTACGAGCAGTACTTC. This encodes CASRPGTGVYEQYF.

Only one count was recorded for this clone. V gene TRBV27 combines with J gene TRBJ2-2; D unresolved. Deletions cut 2 bases from V and 0 bases from J, with 7 bases between. The CDR3 totals 15 residues. Germline CDR1 is MNHEY and CDR2 is SMNVEV (reference sequence). The CDR3 nucleotides are TGTGCCAGCAGTTTAGTGCGGTCGAACACCGGGGAGCTGTTTTTT. Protein sequence: CASSLVRSNTGELFF.

CDR3 loop: CASSRQGSYNEQFF. The CDR3 DNA sequence: TGTGCCAGTAGTCGACAGGGATCCTACAATGAGCAGTTCTTC. The chain has TRBV19 and TRBJ2-1, with 7 positions matching TRBD1. Trimming cost V 5 bases and J 1 base; bases outside gene matches: 2. Germline values: CDR1 LNHDA, CDR2 SQIVND (reference sequence). This CDR3 spans 14 amino acids.

This clone occurred once. J is TRBJ2-5 and V is TRBV7-8, with 13 bases fitting TRBD2. Per the germline V gene, CDR1 is SGHVS and CDR2 is FQNEAQ. Unmatched junction bases numbered 10, after V lost 4 bases and J lost 5 bases. The CDR3 is 17 amino acids. CDR3 nucleotide sequence: TGTGCCAGCAGCTCGATTCTACTAGCGGGGGGGCCGGAGACCCAGTACTTC. This encodes CASSSILLAGGPETQYF.

J is TRBJ1-3 and V is TRBV29-1, with D possibly TRBD1 on 5 matching bases. Trimming took 4 bases from V and 4 from J, leaving 11 bases between them. The CDR3 spans 13 residues. The germline V gene has CDR1 SQVTM and CDR2 ANQGSEA. The chain's CDR3 is CSVGGEEGNTIYF. The CDR3 coding sequence is TGCAGCGTTGGAGGGGAGGAGGGAAACACCATATATTTT.

The genes are TRBV6-1 and TRBJ1-2, with 8 bases lining up with TRBD1. CDR1 and CDR2 from the germline V gene are MNHNS and SASEGT. V dropped 2 bases and J dropped 8; count of bases not matched to a gene: 13. This CDR3 is built from 16 residues. The CDR3 nucleotides read TGTGCCAGCAGTGAATTAGTTACAGGGGGTGGTTCAGGCTACACCTTC. It translates to CASSELVTGGGSGYTF.

This clone has a single count. This chain links TRBV27 with TRBJ2-1; 7 bases align to TRBD1. The length of the CDR3 is 14 residues. V lost 5 bases, J lost 4 bases, and 5 bases stayed unmatched. In germline, CDR1 is MNHEY, CDR2 SMNVEV (reference sequence). In DNA, the CDR3 is TGTGCCAGCAGTATCGGGACAGCTTACAATGAGCAGTTCTTC. Its protein is CASSIGTAYNEQFF.

This clone was seen a single time. V is TRBV19 and J is TRBJ1-2; 8 nucleotides match TRBD1. Germline CDR1 and CDR2: LNHDA and SQIVND (reference sequence). CDR3 size: 17 residues. J was trimmed by 4 bases and V by 3 bases; bases with no gene match: 13. CDR3 DNA sequence: TGTGCCAGTAGTATTACCCTCCGACGACAGGGGCCCTATGGCTACACCTTC. Amino acids: CASSITLRRQGPYGYTF.

The chain recombines TRBV15 with TRBJ2-7; D gene uncertain. The CDR3 is 15 residues long. The germline V gene has CDR1 LNHNV and CDR2 YYDKDF (reference sequence). Between the trimmed V and J ends, which lost 0 bases and 3 bases, there was a span of 12 bases. The CDR3 region is CATSRDRVGDYEQYF. CDR3 coding DNA: TGTGCCACCAGCAGAGATCGAGTAGGCGACTACGAGCAGTACTTC. The complete variable domain, with remaining parts taken from reference TRBV15 and TRBJ2-7, reads DAMVIQNPRYQVTQFGKPVTLSCSQTLNHNVMYWYQQKSSQAPKLLFHYYDKDFNNEADTPDNFQSRRPNTSFCFLDIRSPGLGDTAMYLCATSRDRVGDYEQYFGPGTRLTVT.

J is TRBJ1-1 and V is TRBV10-1; 8 bases are shared with TRBD1. The junction had 4 bases not matched to a gene; V was cut back by 6 bases and J by 4 bases. Per the germline V gene, CDR1 is WNHNN and CDR2 is SYGVQD (reference sequence). The CDR3 spans 13 residues. CDR3 protein: CASSVDRATEAFF. CDR3 in DNA: TGCGCCAGCAGCGTGGACAGGGCCACTGAAGCTTTCTTT.

The chain employs TRBV13 and TRBJ2-3; TRBD2 might be the D (7 bases). The length of the CDR3 is 15 residues. V was pared by 0 bases and J by 1 base, with 8 bases between. The germline V gene encodes CDR1 PRHDT and CDR2 FYEKMQ (reference sequence). DNA for the CDR3: TGTGCCAGCAGCTTAGGAGGGGGGGGCACAGATACGCAGTATTTT. Encoded protein: CASSLGGGGTDTQYF.

J is TRBJ1-5 and V is TRBV6-1; TRBD1 is a possible D gene (6 bases). CDR1 is MNHNS and CDR2 is SASEGT in the germline V gene. The V gene lost 0 bases and the J gene lost 4 bases, with 13 bases spanning the gap. The CDR3 length is 16 residues. CDR3 protein: CASSEAHRATNQPQHF. In nucleotides, the CDR3 is TGTGCCAGCAGTGAAGCGCACAGGGCGACGAATCAGCCCCAGCATTTT.

The V call is TRBV28, the J call TRBJ2-7; 9 nucleotides align to TRBD1. With V trimmed by 5 bases and J by 6 bases, 8 bases remained unmatched. The germline V gene encodes CDR1 MDHEN and CDR2 SYDVKM. This CDR3 is built from 14 residues. In DNA form, the CDR3 reads TGTGCCAGCAGTCCGGGGACAGGGTGGCGCGAGCAGTACTTC. As protein: CASSPGTGWREQYF.

The V gene is TRBV6-5, the J gene TRBJ1-1, with D possibly matching TRBD1 (5 bases). The germline V gene encodes CDR1 MNHEY and CDR2 SVGAGI. The V end lost 6 bases, the J end lost 1 base, and 9 bases lay between the germline ends. This CDR3 spans 13 amino acids. CDR3 nucleotides: TGTGCCAGCAGAGGGGTGGGGAACACTGAAGCTTTCTTT. Translation: CASRGVGNTEAFF.

This sequence joins TRBV29-1 and TRBJ1-1; possibly TRBD1 for D (6 bases). CDR3 length equals 13 residues. With 3 bases removed from V and 10 bases from J, the gap between germline ends came to 18 bases. CDR1 is SQVTM and CDR2 is ANQGSEA in the germline V gene. This chain's CDR3 is CSVDVSGQPVAFF. The CDR3 nucleotides are TGCAGCGTTGATGTATCCGGACAGCCGGTAGCTTTCTTT.

DNA for the CDR3: TGCGCCAGCAGCTTGTCGGGACTCTGGGAGACCCAGTACTTC. Translated, it gives CASSLSGLWETQYF. The chain recombines TRBV5-1 with TRBJ2-5; D perhaps matches TRBD2 (6 bases). In germline, CDR1 is SGHRS, CDR2 YFSETQ. The CDR3 sequence is 14 residues long. Trimming stripped 1 base from V and 5 bases from J, with 12 bases between.

V usage is TRBV6-5 and J usage is TRBJ1-5; perhaps TRBD1 as D (6 bases). Trimming stripped 6 bases from V and 6 bases from J, with 15 bases between. This CDR3 region has 14 residues. Germline assignment: CDR1 MNHEY and CDR2 SVGAGI. In DNA form, the CDR3 reads TGTGCCAGCAGCCTACCAGGGGAGGGTCAGCCCCAGCATTTT. Translating gives CASSLPGEGQPQHF.

This clone was seen just once. The rearrangement links TRBV7-8 to TRBJ2-1, with TRBD2 identical over 8 bases. Trimming at V came to 3 bases and at J to 8 bases, leaving 12 bases not matched to a gene. CDR1 is SGHVS, CDR2 FQNEAQ, per germline. The CDR3 totals 16 residues. DNA of the CDR3: TGTGCCAGCAGCTTGCGACCCGGACTAGCTCGGGATGAGCAGTTCTTC. It yields the protein CASSLRPGLARDEQFF.

This chain connects TRBV7-8 to TRBJ2-1; a possible D gene is TRBD2 (6 bases). The V end was cut by 1 base, the J end by 4 bases, with 14 bases between. Germline V gene sequence: CDR1 SGHVS, CDR2 FQNEAQ. The length of the CDR3 is 16 residues. The CDR3 region has the DNA TGTGCCAGCAGCTTAGGCCCCGGGACTCCGTACAATGAGCAGTTCTTC. This translates into CASSLGPGTPYNEQFF. Drawing the rest from reference TRBV7-8 and TRBJ2-1, the complete variable domain is GAGVSQSPRYKVAKRGQDVALRCDPISGHVSLFWYQQALGQGPEFLTYFQNEAQLDKSGLPSDRFFAERPEGSVSTLKIQRTQQEDSAVYLCASSLGPGTPYNEQFFGPGTRLTVL.

This chain connects TRBV5-1 to TRBJ1-2; D is uncertain. Trimming stripped 1 base from V and 0 bases from J, with 10 bases between. CDR1 and CDR2 (germline): SGHRS, YFSETQ. This CDR3 region has 15 residues. CDR3: CASSLRAPSNYGYTF. Here the CDR3 DNA reads TGCGCCAGCAGCTTGCGGGCGCCATCTAACTATGGCTACACCTTC.